This T cell receptor (beta chain) is drawn from a study of CD8+CD57+ T cells in acquired aplastic anemia. Study-wide results and limits: Lower diversity was found in CD8+CD57+ cells than in total CD4+ and CD8+ pools in patients. Simpson's diversity of CD8+ cells was not significantly different in patients compared with controls.

The study profiled TCR beta VDJ and CDR3 using genomic DNA as template. TCRdb reprocessed the reads with MiXCR, giving one entry per CDR3 protein. The table lists some 20,000 distinct CDR3 sequences, about two fifths of them singletons. CDR3 size: 15 residues. The germline gives CDR1 LGHNA, CDR2 YNFKEQ. The V segment lost 1 base and the J segment 5 bases; nucleotides outside the gene matches: 4. For sequencing, patients were chosen who had shown expansion of CD8+CD57+ cells by flow cytometry. The table lists this clonotype with a few counts. Its antigen is undetermined. This receptor was identified in a human donor with aplastic anemia. Sequencing input: CD8+CD57+ T cells sorted from PBMCs. As to subset: bead-enriched CD8+CD57+ effector memory T cells from SAA patients. This chain connects TRBV4-2 to TRBJ2-5; 10 bases are shared with TRBD1. The CDR3 region has the DNA TGTGCCAGCAGCCAAGCCGGACAGGGGGTCGAGACCCAGTACTTC. It codes for CASSQAGQGVETQYF.